Sequencing of this T cell receptor (beta chain) was carried out in a study of cytomegalovirus exposure and HLA in healthy donors. Whole-study context: For the approximately 360 genotyped donors, 75% to 90% fell within the Caucasian-associated ancestry cluster.

General observations from the study: In a later analysis, HLA-C alleles had the fewest associated TCRs, DRB1 alleles the most. The dataset shows that most TCR sequences were rare, while some public TCRs occurred in many donors. Later work showed greater clonal expansion in HLA-associated TCR beta chains than in equally common others.

The PCR had 60 Vbeta and 13 Jbeta primers. The table came from immunoSEQ multiplex PCR; TCRdb's copy has only in-frame clones and leaves some out. This sample has fewer than 60,000 clones; less than 75% occur once, and the top ten carry around 21%. The CDR3 spans 14 residues. CDR1 SEHNR and CDR2 FQNEAQ come from the germline V gene (reference sequence). Trimming removed 5 bases from V and 0 bases from J, with 10 bases in between. This clone was counted between two and nine times. Its antigen is unknown. The rearrangement uses TRBV7-9 and TRBJ1-1; D unresolved. The source of this sequence is a woman aged 45-65 years in good health and CMV-seropositive. Sequenced sample: PBMCs. The CDR3 DNA reads as TGTGCCAGCAGCCTCCCGGGTCTGAACACTGAAGCTTTCTTT. Its protein product is CASSLPGLNTEAFF.